The 26 T cell receptor beta chains listed next were all sequenced from one sample in a study of cytomegalovirus exposure and HLA in healthy donors. Both 60 Vbeta primers and 13 Jbeta primers went into the PCR. Libraries were prepared by immunoSEQ multiplex PCR; TCRdb keeps only in-frame clonotypes and omits some of them. In all, the sample yields 150,000 to 200,000 clones. Sequencing was carried out using PBMCs. Receptors originate from a man aged 25-45 years in good health and CMV-seronegative.

The rearrangement uses TRBV28 and TRBJ2-1; a possible D gene is TRBD2 (5 bases). This CDR3 region has 14 residues. The ends were cut back, 2 bases at V and 3 bases at J, with 8 bases in the middle. The germline gives CDR1 MDHEN, CDR2 SYDVKM. CDR3 region: CASSLVGSYNEQFF. CDR3 nucleotide sequence: TGTGCCAGCAGTTTAGTAGGGAGCTACAATGAGCAGTTCTTC.

This chain connects TRBV21-1 to TRBJ2-6; TRBD1, the table's D call, was not compared with the DNA. TRBV21-1 is labeled a pseudogene. The CDR3 runs 14 residues. The CDR3 protein is CASSKVWDRPLFTF. In DNA form, the CDR3 reads TGTGCCAGCAGCAAAGTGTGGGACAGGCCTCTATTTACTTTC.

The V and J genes are TRBV5-4 and TRBJ2-5, with 8 bases that match TRBD2. This CDR3 is 15 amino acids long. Germline CDR1 and CDR2: SGHNT and YYREEE (reference sequence). The V segment lost 3 bases and the J segment 5 bases; nucleotides outside the gene matches: 9. The CDR3 sequence: CASSSGLAWVETQYF. The CDR3 region has the DNA TGTGCCAGCAGCTCCGGACTAGCTTGGGTGGAGACCCAGTACTTC. The full variable domain, its missing parts supplied by reference TRBV5-4 and TRBJ2-5, is ETGVTQSPTHLIKTRGQQVTLRCSSQSGHNTVSWYQQALGQGPQFIFQYYREEENGRGNFPPRFSGLQFPNYSSELNVNALELDDSALYLCASSSGLAWVETQYFGPGTRLLVL.

The chain carries TRBV5-5 and TRBJ1-4, with TRBD1 matching 8 bases. Germline V CDR1 and CDR2: SGHKS, YYEKEE (reference sequence). Trimming took 0 bases from V and 10 from J; bases not matched to a gene: 8. The CDR3 has 15 residues. CDR3 sequence: CASSLAGTGGRKLFF. The CDR3 DNA follows: TGTGCCAGCAGCTTGGCGGGGACAGGCGGCCGAAAACTGTTTTTT.

The rearrangement joins TRBV4-1 to TRBJ2-3, with D perhaps matching TRBD1 (5 bases). The germline gives CDR1 MGHRA, CDR2 YSYEKL. This CDR3 spans 15 amino acids. Between the trimmed V and J ends, which lost 0 bases and 3 bases, there was a span of 10 bases. This chain's CDR3 is CASSQEPGWTDTQYF. DNA for the CDR3: TGCGCCAGCAGCCAAGAACCAGGGTGGACAGATACGCAGTATTTT.

The chain has TRBV11-2 and TRBJ1-6; 7 nucleotides align to TRBD1. Germline V lookup: CDR1 SGHAT, CDR2 FQNNGV. The CDR3 loop spans 13 amino acids. V shed 5 bases, J shed 7 bases, and the junction held 2 bases outside the gene matches. CDR3 nucleotide sequence: TGTGCCAGCAGCGCAGGGGGGAATTCACCCCTCCACTTT. It codes for CASSAGGNSPLHF. Filled out from reference TRBV11-2 and TRBJ1-6, the complete variable domain reads EAGVAQSPRYKIIEKRQSVAFWCNPISGHATLYWYQQILGQGPKLLIQFQNNGVVDDSQLPKDRFSAERLKGVDSTLKIQPAKLEDSAVYLCASSAGGNSPLHFGNGTRLTVT.

This chain connects TRBV7-8 to TRBJ1-5; D remains ambiguous. Germline CDR1 SGHVS, CDR2 FQNEAQ. This CDR3 region has 14 residues. Trimming left V 1 base short and J 7 bases short, with 11 bases between. CDR3 residues: CASSLVWRFQPQHF. Written as DNA, the CDR3 is TGTGCCAGCAGCTTAGTGTGGAGGTTCCAGCCCCAGCATTTT.

CDR3 nucleotides: TGTGCCAGCAGTGAAAGGAGGTACGAGCAGTACTTC. It encodes CASSERRYEQYF. The chain recombines TRBV2 with TRBJ2-7; D perhaps matches TRBD2 (5 bases). The CDR3 spans 12 residues. The V end was cut by 2 bases, the J end by 4 bases, with 6 bases between. Per germline, CDR1 SNHLY and CDR2 FYNNEI.

The CDR3: CASRGAGGNEQFF. In DNA, the CDR3 is TGTGCCAGCAGGGGCGCAGGGGGCAATGAGCAGTTCTTC. The genes are TRBV6-5 and TRBJ2-1, with TRBD1 matching over 7 bases. The CDR3 runs to 13 residues. Germline V lookup: CDR1 MNHEY, CDR2 SVGAGI. Trimming at V came to 6 bases and at J to 6 bases, leaving 5 bases not matched to a gene.

V is TRBV7-9 and J is TRBJ2-2; D ambiguous. The CDR3 contains 11 residues. Trimming took off 7 bases at V and 7 bases at J, with 7 bases between the two ends. Germline V CDR1 and CDR2: SEHNR, FQNEAQ (reference sequence). The CDR3 DNA is TGTGCCAGCAAATTAAACGGGGAGCTGTTTTTT. Translating gives CASKLNGELFF. The complete variable domain, with remaining parts taken from reference TRBV7-9 and TRBJ2-2, reads DTGVSQNPRHKITKRGQNVTFRCDPISEHNRLYWYRQTLGQGPEFLTYFQNEAQLEKSRLLSDRFSAERPKGSFSTLEIQRTEQGDSAMYLCASKLNGELFFGEGSRLTVL.

This chain connects TRBV11-2 to TRBJ2-5; D remains unclear. The J call may be in error: the DNA end matches TRBJ2-7 better. The length of the CDR3 is 13 residues. Germline CDR1 and CDR2: SGHAT and FQNNGV. Written as DNA, the CDR3 is TGTGCCAGCAGCTTAGGTCGAACCTACGAGCAGTACTTC. It specifies CASSLGRTYEQYF.

V and J are TRBV27 and TRBJ1-3, with 7 bases that match TRBD1. Unmatched junction bases numbered 6, after V lost 2 bases and J lost 5 bases. CDR1 is MNHEY, CDR2 SMNVEV, per germline (reference sequence). The CDR3 has 15 residues. CDR3 in DNA: TGTGCCAGCAGTTTACGAGGGGGCGGTCGAAACACCATATATTTT. Amino acids: CASSLRGGGRNTIYF.

The gene calls are TRBV13 and TRBJ2-1; 7 positions agree with TRBD1. V shed 5 bases, J shed 6 bases, and the junction held 10 bases outside the gene matches. This CDR3 spans 15 amino acids. Germline lookup yields CDR1 PRHDT and CDR2 FYEKMQ (reference sequence). CDR3 sequence reads: CASSPSRTGANEQFF. For the CDR3, the DNA is TGTGCCAGCAGCCCCTCGAGGACAGGAGCCAATGAGCAGTTCTTC.

The V and J genes are TRBV7-9 and TRBJ2-1, with 9 bases lining up with TRBD2. The CDR3 length is 19 residues. Trimming cost V 5 bases and J 2 bases; bases outside gene matches: 16. Germline V lookup: CDR1 SEHNR, CDR2 FQNEAQ (reference sequence). The CDR3 is CASSPNLLRLAVAYNEQFF. CDR3 sequence (DNA): TGTGCCAGCAGCCCAAACCTTCTTCGACTAGCGGTGGCCTACAATGAGCAGTTCTTC.

CDR3 coding DNA: TGCGCCAGCAGCTTGTACCCTACTAGCACAGATACGCAGTATTTT. Residues: CASSLYPTSTDTQYF. The chain joins TRBV5-1 to TRBJ2-3, with D hard to call. Between the trimmed V and J ends, which lost 1 base and 0 bases, there was a span of 9 bases. The CDR3 is 15 amino acids. The V gene's germline CDR1 is SGHRS and CDR2 YFSETQ.

V gene TRBV19 combines with J gene TRBJ2-7, with 15 nucleotides matching TRBD2. The CDR3 covers 16 residues. V gave up 6 bases and J gave up 2 bases; unmatched junction bases: 5. Germline V CDR1 and CDR2: LNHDA, SQIVND (reference sequence). The CDR3 nucleotides are TGTGCCAGTAGCCGGACTAGCGGGAGGGATACCTACGAGCAGTACTTC. This translates into CASSRTSGRDTYEQYF.

This sequence joins TRBV5-4 and TRBJ2-7; TRBD1 aligns across 8 bases. This CDR3 region has 17 residues. The J segment lost 1 base and the V segment lost 4 bases, leaving 13 bases of the junction unmatched. The germline CDR1 and CDR2 sequences are SGHNT and YYREEE (reference sequence). CDR3 nucleotide sequence: TGTGCCAGCAGCCCGGAGGGCCCCGGGACAGGTTCCTACGAGCAGTACTTC. This translates into CASSPEGPGTGSYEQYF.

The chain joins TRBV11-3 to TRBJ2-1, with 16 nucleotides matching TRBD2. The CDR3 is made up of 16 amino acids. Germline CDR1 SGHNT, CDR2 YENEEA. The J segment lost 10 bases and the V segment lost 5 bases, leaving 8 bases of the junction unmatched. Written as DNA, the CDR3 is TGTGCCAGCAGCGCGCCGGGACTAGCGGGGGGGAGGGAGCAGTTCTTC. This gives the protein CASSAPGLAGGREQFF.

The chain recombines TRBV14 with TRBJ2-1; no clear D gene. The CDR3 sequence is 13 residues long. V was pared by 1 base and J by 6 bases, with 7 bases between. Germline CDR1 reads SGHDN; CDR2 reads FVKESK. The CDR3: CASSQGAINEQFF. The CDR3 nucleotides are TGTGCCAGCAGCCAAGGGGCTATCAATGAGCAGTTCTTC.

The chain has TRBV11-1 and TRBJ2-1, with D unresolved. The CDR3 sequence is 12 residues long. V lost 1 base and J lost 9, with 7 bases in between. The germline gives CDR1 SGHAT, CDR2 FQDESV (reference sequence). The CDR3 DNA is TGTGCCAGCAGCTTAGTCGGTCTTGAGCAGTTCTTC. Amino acids: CASSLVGLEQFF.

This chain connects TRBV18 to TRBJ2-2, with D possibly matching TRBD1 (5 bases). The CDR3 totals 16 residues. CDR1 and CDR2 (germline): KGHSH, LQKENI. V gave up 0 bases and J gave up 7 bases, with 15 bases separating them. CDR3 protein: CASSPPRAEGVGELFF. CDR3 bases: TGTGCCAGCTCACCACCCAGGGCGGAAGGTGTCGGGGAGCTGTTTTTT.

This chain connects TRBV27 to TRBJ1-2; no firm D call. Germline V CDR1 and CDR2: MNHEY, SMNVEV (reference sequence). Trimming removed 4 bases from V and 4 bases from J, with 22 bases in between. The CDR3 has 17 amino acids. In nucleotides, the CDR3 is TGTGCCAGCAGTTCCTCCCCCGGGATCCGATCCAGCTATGGCTACACCTTC. Amino acids: CASSSSPGIRSSYGYTF.

The rearrangement joins TRBV6-4 to TRBJ1-1, with D perhaps TRBD1 (6 bases). Germline assignment: CDR1 MRHNA and CDR2 SNTAGT. V was cut by 0 bases and J by 1 base, with 9 bases left in between. The CDR3 consists of 15 residues. CDR3 residues: CASSDSGATNTEAFF. CDR3 nucleotides: TGTGCCAGCAGTGACTCGGGGGCTACGAACACTGAAGCTTTCTTT.

The V and J genes are TRBV7-8 and TRBJ2-7; 8 nucleotides align to TRBD1. J was trimmed by 7 bases and V by 5 bases; bases with no gene match: 7. Germline values: CDR1 SGHVS, CDR2 FQNEAQ. The CDR3 runs 13 residues. The chain's CDR3 is CASSTAGGREQYF. The CDR3 DNA follows: TGTGCCAGCAGCACTGCAGGGGGCCGGGAGCAGTACTTC.

This chain uses TRBV7-9 with TRBJ2-3; 8 bases align to TRBD2. V shed 4 bases and J 4 bases; nucleotides not matched to a gene: 4. In germline, CDR1 is SEHNR, CDR2 FQNEAQ (reference sequence). The CDR3 is made up of 14 amino acids. The CDR3 DNA is TGTGCCAGCAGCTCGGGACTAGGTGCAGATACGCAGTATTTT. It specifies CASSSGLGADTQYF.

The chain carries TRBV6-6 and TRBJ1-3, with a tentative D call TRBD1 (6 bases). The CDR3 totals 16 residues. Trimming removed 6 bases from V and 4 bases from J, with 19 bases in between. The V gene's germline CDR1 is MNHNY and CDR2 SVGAGI (reference sequence). CDR3 residues: CASSPKGHPWGNTIYF. The CDR3 DNA reads as TGTGCCAGCAGCCCAAAGGGACACCCCTGGGGAAACACCATATATTTT.